Listed below are T cell receptor beta chains from one sample, sequenced in a study of identical twins. TCRdb itself ran the 5' RACE reads through MiXCR, one entry per CDR3 protein. This table has about 390,000 distinct CDR3 sequences, roughly 9% appearing once. The sample consisted of naive T cells sorted from blood. The receptors come from a woman between 50 and 59 years old in good health. CDR3s include the opening cysteine and the closing phenylalanine or tryptophan. The D gene is left open where the match is weak. A row's size may be missing; if present it is once, few, many or a size class.

TRBJ2-3,-,15,TRBV7-9,many,CASSLGAGEGGTQYF,TGTGCCAGCAGCTTAGGGGCCGGGGAAGGCGGTACGCAGTATTTT
TRBJ2-2,-,14,TRBV20-1,many,CSASGGHLPGELFF,TGCAGTGCTAGTGGCGGACACCTTCCCGGGGAGCTGTTTTTT
TRBJ2-1,-,13,TRBV15,-,CATGTDQELEQFF,TGTGCCACCGGAACGGACCAGGAACTTGAGCAGTTCTTC
TRBJ2-5,-,13,TRBV5-1,few,CASSLRGSETQYF,TGCGCCAGCAGCTTGCGGGGGTCAGAGACCCAGTACTTC
TRBJ2-1,TRBD2,14,TRBV9,many,CASSVGGRANEQFF,TGTGCCAGCAGCGTAGGCGGGAGGGCCAATGAGCAGTTCTTC
TRBJ1-4,TRBD1,14,TRBV12-3/TRBV12-4,few,CASSAQGAYEKLFF,TGTGCCAGCAGTGCACAGGGGGCTTATGAAAAACTGTTTTTT
TRBJ1-2,TRBD1,15,TRBV18,-,CASLPKAGGANGYTF,TGTGCCAGCTTACCGAAGGCAGGGGGCGCGAATGGCTACACCTTC
TRBJ2-5,-,13,TRBV2,many,CASTGRTQETQYF,TGTGCCAGCACTGGACGGACTCAAGAGACCCAGTACTTC
TRBJ2-7,-,13,TRBV28,many,CASRTGPSYEQYF,TGTGCCAGCAGGACAGGACCTTCTTACGAGCAGTACTTC
TRBJ2-1,-,18,TRBV11-3,many,CASSKKTSWGASYNEQFF,TGTGCCAGCAGCAAAAAGACCTCTTGGGGGGCGTCGTACAATGAGCAGTTCTTC
TRBJ2-5,-,15,TRBV3-1,-,CASSQDEGPGETQYF,TGTGCCAGCAGCCAAGATGAAGGACCCGGGGAGACCCAGTACTTC
TRBJ1-6,TRBD1,16,TRBV2,-,CASSGAAGGTNSPLHF,TGTGCCAGCAGTGGCGCGGCAGGGGGAACTAATTCACCCCTCCACTTT
TRBJ1-1,TRBD1,15,TRBV4-1,-,CASSQEGTGGAEAFF,TGCGCCAGCAGCCAAGAAGGAACAGGGGGAGCTGAAGCTTTCTTT
TRBJ1-5,-,16,TRBV11-2,few,CASSPADWDGNQPQHF,TGTGCCAGCAGCCCCGCTGACTGGGATGGCAATCAGCCCCAGCATTTT
TRBJ2-1,-,14,TRBV10-3,few,CAIRREGTGNEQFF,TGTGCCATCAGACGGGAAGGCACCGGCAATGAGCAGTTCTTC
TRBJ2-1,TRBD2,14,TRBV6-6,-,CASKTSGRDNEQFF,TGTGCCAGCAAGACTAGCGGGAGAGACAATGAGCAGTTCTTC
TRBJ2-7,-,15,TRBV6-5,-,CSSSRDRVGAYEQYF,TGTTCCAGCAGTCGGGACCGCGTAGGCGCCTACGAGCAGTACTTC
TRBJ1-4,TRBD1,16,TRBV18,-,CASSAGTVPTNEKLFF,TGTGCCAGCTCAGCCGGGACAGTCCCAACTAATGAAAAACTGTTTTTT
TRBJ1-2,-,11,TRBV11-2,many,CASSPDYGYTF,TGTGCCAGCAGCCCTGACTATGGCTACACCTTC
TRBJ2-2,-,11,TRBV30,many,CAWSFSGELFF,TGTGCCTGGAGTTTCTCCGGGGAGCTGTTTTTT
TRBJ2-1,-,12,TRBV30,few,CAFLHEPNEQFF,TGTGCCTTTTTACACGAGCCAAATGAGCAGTTCTTC
TRBJ2-7,TRBD2,16,TRBV2,-,CASQNQVAGLSYEQYF,TGTGCCAGCCAGAACCAGGTAGCGGGCCTCTCCTACGAGCAGTACTTC
TRBJ2-3,TRBD2,16,TRBV12-3/TRBV12-4,-,CASTLWASGRTDTQYF,TGTGCCAGCACCCTATGGGCTAGCGGGAGAACAGATACGCAGTATTTT
TRBJ1-4,TRBD1,14,TRBV7-7,few,CASSPDRGAEKLFF,TGTGCCAGCAGCCCCGACAGGGGCGCGGAAAAACTGTTTTTT
TRBJ1-2,-,14,TRBV28,-,CASSAPGRNYGYTF,TGTGCCAGCAGTGCCCCGGGACGGAACTATGGCTACACCTTC
TRBJ2-2,TRBD1,14,TRBV12-3/TRBV12-4,-,CASSDRGRTGELFF,TGTGCCAGCAGTGACAGGGGGCGGACCGGGGAGCTGTTTTTT
TRBJ2-1,-,14,TRBV5-1,-,CASGLGGSYNEQFF,TGCGCCAGCGGCCTAGGGGGCTCCTACAATGAGCAGTTCTTC